The rows below give T cell receptor beta chains drawn from one sample of a study of blood T cell repertoires in COVID-19. Clones were sequenced by immunoSEQ multiplex PCR, and TCRdb holds only the in-frame ones, with some missing. The table includes about 110,000 clones, 80% to 90% detected once. Material: peripheral blood. All receptors derive from a woman of 80 years or more with active or convalescent COVID-19. Each CDR3 is given with its conserved first and last residue. D genes are given only for firm matches. Clone size is stated in some rows and not others, as once, few, many or a class when expanded.

>NA|TRBV10-2|NA|TRBJ2-7
TGCGCCAGCAGCCAACAGGGAACTAGATCCTACGAGCAGTACTTC
CASSQQGTRSYEQYF
>NA|TRBV29-1|NA|TRBJ1-1
TGCAGCGTTGACAGGGGAAAGGGGGCTGAAGCTTTCTTT
CSVDRGKGAEAFF
>TRBD2|TRBV7-9|NA|TRBJ2-7
TGTGCCAGCAGTTCCGGGACTAGCGGGAGTACCTACGAGCAGTACTTC
CASSSGTSGSTYEQYF
>TRBD1|TRBV5-1|NA|TRBJ2-3
TGCGCCAGCAGCGTACAGGGGAGCGATACGCAGTATTTT
CASSVQGSDTQYF
>NA|TRBV24-1|NA|TRBJ1-1
TGTGCCACCAGCTCCACCTGGCAGGATGGGTCGGGGGAACCTGAAGCTTTCTTT
CATSSTWQDGSGEPEAFF
>TRBD1|TRBV28|once|TRBJ1-2
TGTGCCAGCAGTTTATCCGGGACAGGGGGTAAGAACTATGGCTACACCTTC
CASSLSGTGGKNYGYTF
>NA|TRBV12-5|NA|TRBJ1-2
TGTGCTAGTGGTTTGGATGGGACAATCTATGGCTACACCTTC
CASGLDGTIYGYTF
>NA|TRBV5-1|NA|TRBJ1-6
TGCGCCAGCAGCTTGGCGGGGTATTCACCCCTCCACTTT
CASSLAGYSPLHF
>TRBD2|TRBV18|NA|TRBJ2-1
TGTGCCAGCTCACCACCGGTTAATAGCGGGAGGGACAATGAGCAGTTCTTC
CASSPPVNSGRDNEQFF
>NA|TRBV2|NA|TRBJ1-2
TGTGCCAGCAGTGCTTTTCGGAGTACGGGGGATGGCTACACCTTC
CASSAFRSTGDGYTF
>TRBD2|TRBV5-4|NA|TRBJ2-7
TGTGCCAGCAGCTTGGTTGGGGGGACTAGCGTGAGGGAGCAGTACTTC
CASSLVGGTSVREQYF
>NA|TRBV28|once|TRBJ2-5
TGTGCCAGCAGTCTCCAGTCTAGAAAAGAGACCCAGTACTTC
CASSLQSRKETQYF
>TRBD2|TRBV5-1|once|TRBJ2-5
TGCGCCAGCAGCTTGGGTCGGACTAGCGGGAATCAAGAGACCCAGTACTTC
CASSLGRTSGNQETQYF
>NA|TRBV7-3|NA|TRBJ2-7
TGTGCCAGCAGCATCACTGGACAGACCTACGAGCAGTACTTC
CASSITGQTYEQYF
>TRBD2|TRBV6-5|NA|TRBJ2-1
TGTGCCAGCAGTTACATAGCGGGAGCATACAATGAGCAGTTCTTC
CASSYIAGAYNEQFF
>TRBD1|TRBV27|once|TRBJ1-2
TGTGCCAGCAGTGCCGGGACAGGGGGTTACTATGGCTACACCTTC
CASSAGTGGYYGYTF
>TRBD1|TRBV10-3|NA|TRBJ1-2
TGTGCCTCGCGACAGGGTTCTGGCTACACCTTC
CASRQGSGYTF
>TRBD1|TRBV28|NA|TRBJ1-1
TGTGCCACCAGACAGGGGAAGACTTTCTTT
CATRQGKTFF
>TRBD1|TRBV28|once|TRBJ1-4
TGTGCCAGCAGCCCGTCTCCGGGACAGGGAGATGAAAAACTGTTTTTT
CASSPSPGQGDEKLFF
>NA|TRBV29-1|NA|TRBJ2-7
TGCAGCGTTGAGAGGCGGGAAGATACGCGGGAGCAGTACTTC
CSVERREDTREQYF
>NA|TRBV19|NA|TRBJ1-5
TGTGCCAGTAGTATAGCAGGGGCCGGGCCCCAGCATTTT
CASSIAGAGPQHF
>TRBD2|TRBV3-1/TRBV3-2|NA|TRBJ2-1
TGTGCCAGCAGCCAAGGAGATAGCGGGACTCAGTTCTTC
CASSQGDSGTQFF
>TRBD1|TRBV24-1|NA|TRBJ1-1
TGTGCCACCAGTGATGTCAGGGGGACTGAAGCTTTCTTT
CATSDVRGTEAFF
>TRBD1|TRBV27|few|TRBJ1-6
TGTGCCAGCAGTCTCTCGACAGGGGTCAGTAATTCACCCCTCCACTTT
CASSLSTGVSNSPLHF